The T cell receptor (beta chain) under discussion was sequenced for a study of T cell responses to AZD1222 COVID-19 vaccine. Generated by immunoSEQ multiplex PCR, the TCRdb table keeps only in-frame clones and is missing some. The sample shows 150,000 to 200,000 clones, approximately 89% of them seen only once. This clone was recorded once. The length of the CDR3 is 17 residues. Germline CDR1 and CDR2: LGHDT and YNNKEL (reference sequence). V dropped 4 bases and J dropped 5 bases, with 23 bases sitting between them. Sequencing used peripheral blood, obtained 28 days after the second AZD1222 dose. V and J are TRBV3-1 (or the pseudogene TRBV3-2) and TRBJ1-2, with D maybe TRBD1 (6 bases). The origin of this receptor is an adult who received the AZD1222 COVID-19 vaccine. CDR3 DNA sequence: TGTGCCAGCAGCCCGACCCCCCACAGGGTGTATACTTATGGCTACACCTTC. It encodes CASSPTPHRVYTYGYTF.